The 10 T cell receptor beta chains given below trace back to one sample, sequenced in a study of blood T cell repertoires in COVID-19. Data came from immunoSEQ multiplex PCR; TCRdb stores just in-frame clones and leaves some out. The repertoire holds some 120,000 clones, with more than 70% as singletons. The sequenced sample was peripheral blood. The receptors shown here come from a man in his 60s with acute or convalescent COVID-19.

Here the CDR3 reads CASSFGGRGGNTIYF. Written as DNA, the CDR3 is TGTGCCAGCAGCTTTGGGGGCCGTGGCGGAAACACCATATATTTT. V is TRBV13 and J is TRBJ1-3; tentatively, D is TRBD1 (6 bases). Germline V gives CDR1 PRHDT, CDR2 FYEKMQ (reference sequence). The V and J ends lost 3 bases and 4 bases respectively, with 13 bases between them. The CDR3 runs 15 residues. Full variable domain (outside the CDR3, taken from reference TRBV13 and TRBJ1-3): AAGVIQSPRHLIKEKRETATLKCYPIPRHDTVYWYQQGPGQDPQFLISFYEKMQSDKGSIPDRFSAQQFSDYHSELNMSSLELGDSALYFCASSFGGRGGNTIYFGEGSWLTVV.

In nucleotides, the CDR3 is TGCGCCAGCAGTGAGTTCTTAGCGCTCCCCTGGGATGAGCAGTTCTTC. It yields the protein CASSEFLALPWDEQFF. The gene calls are TRBV10-1 and TRBJ2-1, with D maybe TRBD2 (5 bases). This CDR3 has 16 amino acids. V was trimmed by 1 base and J by 8 bases, leaving 18 bases between them. Germline-derived CDR1 and CDR2 are WNHNN and SYGVQD (reference sequence).

This chain uses TRBV27 with TRBJ2-3; possibly TRBD1 for D (5 bases). The germline V gene encodes CDR1 MNHEY and CDR2 SMNVEV (reference sequence). Trimming took off 6 bases at V and 2 bases at J, with 9 bases between the two ends. This CDR3 comprises 13 residues. The CDR3 DNA follows: TGTGCCAGCAGGAAGGGGTTCACAGATACGCAGTATTTT. It translates to CASRKGFTDTQYF.

This clone appeared once. The chain joins TRBV4-2 to TRBJ2-5; D is ambiguous. The CDR3 extends over 14 amino acids. V was shortened by 0 bases and J by 2 bases, with 7 bases between the two germline ends. From germline, CDR1 is LGHNA and CDR2 YNFKEQ. The CDR3 coding sequence is TGTGCCAGCAGCCAAGATAGAGATCAAGAGACCCAGTACTTC. Its translation is CASSQDRDQETQYF.

Here the CDR3 reads CASSFGTGGSGANVLTF. The CDR3, as DNA: TGTGCCAGCAGCTTCGGGACAGGCGGCTCTGGGGCCAACGTCCTGACTTTC. The chain employs TRBV7-7 and TRBJ2-6; 8 bases map to TRBD1. The CDR3 loop spans 17 amino acids. CDR1 SSHAT and CDR2 FNYEAQ come from the germline V gene (reference sequence). With 3 bases clipped from V and 0 bases from J, the junction kept 4 bases outside the gene matches.

The rearrangement joins TRBV28 to TRBJ1-1, with D possibly TRBD1 on 5 matching bases. This CDR3 comprises 16 residues. Germline CDR1 MDHEN, CDR2 SYDVKM. Trimming cost V 7 bases and J 3 bases, with 21 bases left between them. Here the CDR3 DNA reads TGTGCCAGCATTAACTACCGCGGCGCAGGGCACACTGAAGCTTTCTTT. Its translation: CASINYRGAGHTEAFF. Together with reference TRBV28 and TRBJ1-1, the CDR3 gives the full variable domain: DVKVTQSSRYLVKRTGEKVFLECVQDMDHENMFWYRQDPGLGLRLIYFSYDVKMKEKGDIPEGYSVSREKKERFSLILESASTNQTSMYLCASINYRGAGHTEAFFGQGTRLTVV.

J is TRBJ2-7 and V is TRBV6-5; 8 bases line up with TRBD2. CDR3 length: 15 residues. CDR1 and CDR2 (germline): MNHEY, SVGAGI. Losses at the gene ends were 4 bases for V and 0 bases for J; bases not matched to a gene: 5. The CDR3 spells CASSSQRENSYEQYF. In DNA form, the CDR3 reads TGTGCCAGCAGTTCGCAGCGGGAGAACTCCTACGAGCAGTACTTC.

This clone appeared once. This chain links TRBV5-5 with TRBJ1-5; D gene uncertain. Germline V CDR1 and CDR2: SGHKS, YYEKEE (reference sequence). Deletions cut 2 bases from V and 1 base from J, with 13 bases between. There are 16 residues in the CDR3. The CDR3 DNA is TGTGCCAGCAGCTTCTCCGGGGATCTAAGCAATCAGCCCCAGCATTTT. It translates to CASSFSGDLSNQPQHF.

The chain links TRBV19 to TRBJ2-2; possibly TRBD2 for D (5 bases). Per the germline V gene, CDR1 is LNHDA and CDR2 is SQIVND (reference sequence). The V end lost 1 base, the J end lost 5 bases, and 17 bases lay between the germline ends. The CDR3 spans 17 residues. The CDR3 loop reads CASSIAVAGLGTGELFF. As DNA, the CDR3 is TGTGCCAGTAGTATAGCCGTTGCGGGCCTGGGAACCGGGGAGCTGTTTTTT.

The sample holds one count of this clone. The CDR3 region has the DNA TGTGCCAGCTCACCCGGGACTAGCGACAGAGAGCAGTTCTTC. Translation: CASSPGTSDREQFF. This sequence joins TRBV18 and TRBJ2-1; 10 nucleotides agree with TRBD2. This CDR3 has 14 amino acids. Germline V gene data show CDR1 as KGHSH and CDR2 as LQKENI. Trimming took 3 bases from V and 10 from J; bases not matched to a gene: 6.